This T cell receptor (beta chain) was recorded in a study of brain T cells in children with intractable seizures listed by TCRdb under 2021. Study-level background: Resected brain tissue from 50 or so pediatric epilepsy surgery cases was initially screened for immune gene transcripts with a NanoString immunology panel. Of the approximately twelve selected surgery cases, pre-surgery blood was also sequenced for eight, so four had brain tissue only. What the work shows at the level of the full study, not this receptor alone: Sequencing depth differed between pre- and post-surgery blood, so clones missing from the pre-surgery sample may reflect undersampling. Viral specificity was inferred only from CDR3 sequence similarity, and patients' HCMV serostatus was unknown.

TCR beta chain sequences were generated from genomic DNA using the immunoSEQ assay. From the authors' description of their analysis: CDR3 sequences that did not begin with the conserved framework cysteine at position 104 were removed by hand. To get clonality, the normalized Shannon's Diversity Index was subtracted from one, giving values from 0 (maximal diversity) to 1 (oligoclonal). To check whether a given CDR3 had different frequencies in two samples, for example brain versus blood, chi-squared comparison-of-proportions tests were used. Public clonotypes were found by searching immuneACCESS, and the VDJdb browser was used to assess similarity to known antiviral clonotypes. The immuneACCESS repertoire file appears here via TCRdb, limited to in-frame rearrangements. These files lack a portion of the clones; in checked studies, under half of the deficit traces to unresolved V genes, and the cause of the others is not known. That table gives V, J and clone size, and the DNA gave D and trimming. The sample includes about 80,000 clones, with 91% observed a single time. The ten largest clones add up to around 24% of the sample.

Of note for this clone: Its antigen is not yet known. The record has no base qualities; no much larger clone is one base away.

The CDR3 starts with the cysteine, ends with the phenylalanine, and has 14 residues. The DNA shown is the 42-base CDR3, in frame from base 1. CDR1 and CDR2 (LNHDA, SQIVND) derive from the germline V gene (reference sequence). V drops 3 bases and J drops 7 bases, leaving 13 bases in between. The sample's time point label, decoded: resected brain tissue, or blood drawn just prior to surgery. Surgery cases with the highest brain T cell transcript signatures were selected for TCR beta chain sequencing of brain tissue and, where available, blood. Before surgery, the patients had been given at least one anti-epileptic drug. The TCR-sequenced patients were children whose drug-resistant epilepsy was caused by tuberous sclerosis complex, focal cortical dysplasia, Rasmussen encephalitis or hemimegalencephaly. The blood samples were collected right before the epilepsy surgery. Bulk genomic DNA was isolated from unsorted brain tissue and whole blood using the Monarch genomic DNA purification kit.

The sequences come from peripheral blood, collected at surgery. The clonotype originates from a girl aged 2-10 years with Rasmussen encephalitis and intractable seizures. The chain is assembled from TRBV19 and TRBJ2-1; the D segment cannot be called with confidence. The CDR3 amino acid sequence is: CASSIHGRMNEQFF. Read as DNA, the sequence is TGTGCCAGTAGTATTCATGGGCGCATGAATGAGCAGTTCTTC.